This is a list of T cell receptor beta chains from one sample in a study of T cells in Graves' hyperthyroidism and ophthalmopathy. TCRdb re-derived calls from the multiplex PCR reads in MiXCR, one entry per CDR3 protein. This table holds 550,000 to 800,000 distinct CDR3 sequences, approximately 15% found once. The sample was blood. All receptors come from a man aged 45-60 years with Graves' hyperthyroidism. CDR3s include the opening cysteine and the closing phenylalanine or tryptophan. Fields, in order: D gene, clone size, V gene, J gene, CDR3 protein, CDR3 DNA. D genes are given only for firm matches. Not all rows give a size; the values are once, few, many and, for expanded clones, a class.

d_gene: -; abundance: many; v_gene: TRBV6-6; j_gene: TRBJ1-1; CDR3aa: CASSYLHSAGNTEAFF; CDR3nt: TGTGCCAGCAGTTACTTACATTCGGCAGGGAACACTGAAGCTTTCTTT
d_gene: TRBD1; abundance: many; v_gene: TRBV10-3; j_gene: TRBJ2-7; CDR3aa: CAIRETGEQYF; CDR3nt: TGTGCCATCAGGGAGACAGGGGAGCAGTACTTC
d_gene: -; abundance: many; v_gene: TRBV7-9; j_gene: TRBJ2-1; CDR3aa: CASSLGRASYNEQFF; CDR3nt: TGTGCCAGCAGCTTAGGGAGGGCATCCTACAATGAGCAGTTCTTC
d_gene: -; abundance: many; v_gene: TRBV5-1; j_gene: TRBJ2-3; CDR3aa: CASSYGGPNTDTQYF; CDR3nt: TGCGCCAGCAGCTACGGCGGACCTAACACAGATACGCAGTATTTT
d_gene: -; abundance: -; v_gene: TRBV6-1; j_gene: TRBJ2-5; CDR3aa: CASKDRQETQYF; CDR3nt: TGTGCCAGCAAAGACAGACAAGAGACCCAGTACTTC
d_gene: -; abundance: few; v_gene: TRBV10-1; j_gene: TRBJ2-1; CDR3aa: CASSGTGRVGNEQFF; CDR3nt: TGCGCCAGCAGTGGTACGGGCCGGGTGGGGAATGAGCAGTTCTTC
d_gene: TRBD2; abundance: many; v_gene: TRBV7-8; j_gene: TRBJ2-3; CDR3aa: CASSFTSGSADTQYF; CDR3nt: TGTGCCAGCAGCTTCACTAGCGGGAGTGCAGATACGCAGTATTTT
d_gene: -; abundance: few; v_gene: TRBV5-1; j_gene: TRBJ2-7; CDR3aa: CASSYGSPSYEQYF; CDR3nt: TGCGCCAGCAGTTACGGATCTCCCTCCTACGAGCAGTACTTC
d_gene: TRBD2; abundance: few; v_gene: TRBV20-1; j_gene: TRBJ2-7; CDR3aa: CSARVGAGVFYEQYF; CDR3nt: TGCAGTGCTAGAGTCGGAGCGGGAGTTTTCTACGAGCAGTACTTC
d_gene: -; abundance: few; v_gene: TRBV10-3; j_gene: TRBJ1-1; CDR3aa: CALKPPVGTEASF; CDR3nt: TGTGCCTTAAAACCCCCAGTAGGGACTGAAGCTTCCTTT
d_gene: -; abundance: -; v_gene: TRBV4-1; j_gene: TRBJ2-6; CDR3aa: CASSQVFPGANVLTF; CDR3nt: TGCGCCAGCAGCCAAGTCTTTCCTGGGGCCAACGTCCTGACTTTC
d_gene: -; abundance: few; v_gene: TRBV14; j_gene: TRBJ2-7; CDR3aa: CASYRDSYEQYF; CDR3nt: TGTGCCAGCTACAGGGACTCCTACGAGCAGTACTTC
d_gene: TRBD1; abundance: many; v_gene: TRBV29-1; j_gene: TRBJ2-5; CDR3aa: CSGNEQGAPGTQYF; CDR3nt: TGCAGCGGTAACGAACAGGGGGCGCCGGGGACCCAGTACTTC
d_gene: TRBD1; abundance: -; v_gene: TRBV29-1; j_gene: TRBJ2-7; CDR3aa: CSAQGTGYEQYF; CDR3nt: TGCAGCGCTCAAGGGACAGGCTACGAGCAGTACTTC
d_gene: TRBD1; abundance: many; v_gene: TRBV5-1; j_gene: TRBJ1-5; CDR3aa: CASSRWTGDDQPQHF; CDR3nt: TGCGCCAGCAGCCGCTGGACAGGGGATGATCAGCCCCAGCATTTT
d_gene: -; abundance: -; v_gene: TRBV12-3/TRBV12-4; j_gene: TRBJ1-3; CDR3aa: CASTSGSVRNTIYF; CDR3nt: TGTGCCAGCACCTCGGGGAGCGTTAGAAACACCATATATTTT
d_gene: TRBD1; abundance: many; v_gene: TRBV3-1; j_gene: TRBJ1-2; CDR3aa: CASSQQGAYGYTF; CDR3nt: TGTGCCAGCAGCCAACAGGGGGCCTATGGCTACACCTTC
d_gene: TRBD2; abundance: many; v_gene: TRBV7-2; j_gene: TRBJ2-1; CDR3aa: CASSLAGTSSMGEQFF; CDR3nt: TGTGCCAGCAGCTTGGCCGGGACTAGTTCGATGGGTGAGCAGTTCTTC
d_gene: TRBD2; abundance: many; v_gene: TRBV20-1; j_gene: TRBJ2-7; CDR3aa: CSARDLGLAAYEQYF; CDR3nt: TGCAGTGCTAGAGATCTAGGACTAGCGGCCTACGAGCAGTACTTC
d_gene: TRBD1; abundance: few; v_gene: TRBV11-2; j_gene: TRBJ2-2; CDR3aa: CASRVTWTGGTNTGELFF; CDR3nt: TGTGCCAGCAGAGTGACGTGGACAGGGGGCACGAACACCGGGGAGCTGTTTTTT
d_gene: -; abundance: many; v_gene: TRBV29-1; j_gene: TRBJ2-3; CDR3aa: CSAGHTDTQYF; CDR3nt: TGCAGCGCCGGACATACAGATACGCAGTATTTT
d_gene: -; abundance: -; v_gene: TRBV4-3; j_gene: TRBJ2-5; CDR3aa: CASSQDGGGGTQYF; CDR3nt: TGCGCCAGCAGCCAAGACGGTGGAGGGGGGACCCAGTACTTC
d_gene: -; abundance: few; v_gene: TRBV19; j_gene: TRBJ1-1; CDR3aa: CASTAVTSGRAAEAFF; CDR3nt: TGTGCCAGTACCGCCGTTACGTCAGGGAGGGCGGCTGAAGCTTTCTTT
d_gene: TRBD1; abundance: many; v_gene: TRBV10-3; j_gene: TRBJ1-1; CDR3aa: CAISNNLAATGGNTEAFF; CDR3nt: TGTGCCATCAGCAATAATCTCGCTGCGACAGGGGGCAACACTGAAGCTTTCTTT
d_gene: -; abundance: many; v_gene: TRBV27; j_gene: TRBJ2-1; CDR3aa: CASSTRDLRYNEQFF; CDR3nt: TGTGCCAGCAGTACTCGGGACTTAAGATACAATGAGCAGTTCTTC
d_gene: -; abundance: few; v_gene: TRBV3-1; j_gene: TRBJ2-2; CDR3aa: CASSQGSTGELFF; CDR3nt: TGTGCCAGCAGCCAAGGCTCCACCGGGGAGCTGTTTTTT
d_gene: -; abundance: many; v_gene: TRBV28; j_gene: TRBJ2-7; CDR3aa: CASATRGRLYEQYF; CDR3nt: TGTGCCAGCGCGACCCGGGGGCGGCTTTACGAGCAGTACTTC
d_gene: -; abundance: few; v_gene: TRBV6-2/TRBV6-3; j_gene: TRBJ2-3; CDR3aa: CASSYGASPGTQYF; CDR3nt: TGTGCCAGCAGTTATGGAGCATCGCCGGGGACGCAGTATTTT
d_gene: -; abundance: few; v_gene: TRBV19; j_gene: TRBJ2-7; CDR3aa: CASSSFVLAPYYEQYF; CDR3nt: TGTGCCAGTAGTTCATTCGTCTTAGCGCCTTACTACGAGCAGTACTTC
d_gene: TRBD1; abundance: many; v_gene: TRBV6-1; j_gene: TRBJ2-7; CDR3aa: CASRQGQGAYEQYF; CDR3nt: TGTGCCAGCAGACAGGGACAGGGGGCCTACGAGCAGTACTTC
d_gene: -; abundance: many; v_gene: TRBV7-2; j_gene: TRBJ1-3; CDR3aa: CASSLWENTIYF; CDR3nt: TGTGCCAGCAGCCTCTGGGAAAACACCATATATTTT
d_gene: TRBD1; abundance: many; v_gene: TRBV28; j_gene: TRBJ2-7; CDR3aa: CASRPRQGPYEQYF; CDR3nt: TGTGCCAGCAGGCCTAGACAGGGTCCCTACGAGCAGTACTTC
d_gene: -; abundance: few; v_gene: TRBV28; j_gene: TRBJ1-5; CDR3aa: CASTHGWRSNNQPQHF; CDR3nt: TGTGCCAGCACTCATGGGTGGAGGAGTAACAATCAGCCCCAGCATTTT
d_gene: TRBD2; abundance: many; v_gene: TRBV10-3; j_gene: TRBJ2-1; CDR3aa: CAISESSSGRTNEQFF; CDR3nt: TGTGCCATCAGTGAGTCTTCTAGCGGGAGGACCAATGAGCAGTTCTTC
d_gene: TRBD1; abundance: -; v_gene: TRBV19; j_gene: TRBJ1-2; CDR3aa: CASSFRGQPYGYTF; CDR3nt: TGTGCCAGTAGTTTCCGGGGACAGCCGTATGGCTACACCTTC
d_gene: TRBD1; abundance: few; v_gene: TRBV20-1; j_gene: TRBJ1-6; CDR3aa: CSASRGIDNSPLHF; CDR3nt: TGCAGTGCTAGCAGGGGGATCGACAATTCACCCCTCCACTTT
d_gene: TRBD1; abundance: many; v_gene: TRBV12-3/TRBV12-4; j_gene: TRBJ1-2; CDR3aa: CASSLGRGIGNGYTF; CDR3nt: TGTGCCAGCAGTTTGGGCAGGGGGATTGGGAATGGCTACACCTTC
d_gene: TRBD1; abundance: many; v_gene: TRBV12-3/TRBV12-4; j_gene: TRBJ1-3; CDR3aa: CASSLSGQGSFSAGNTIYF; CDR3nt: TGTGCCAGCAGTTTATCCGGACAGGGATCCTTTTCTGCTGGAAACACCATATATTTT
d_gene: -; abundance: -; v_gene: TRBV13; j_gene: TRBJ1-6; CDR3aa: CASSQGRVGSPLHF; CDR3nt: TGTGCCAGCAGCCAAGGGAGGGTGGGATCACCCCTCCACTTT
d_gene: TRBD2; abundance: -; v_gene: TRBV11-2; j_gene: TRBJ2-7; CDR3aa: CASSLEPGGYEQYF; CDR3nt: TGTGCCAGCAGCTTAGAACCGGGAGGATACGAGCAGTACTTC
d_gene: TRBD2; abundance: -; v_gene: TRBV5-6; j_gene: TRBJ2-1; CDR3aa: CASSLGVAGYNEQFF; CDR3nt: TGTGCCAGCAGCTTGGGTGTAGCGGGTTACAATGAGCAGTTCTTC
d_gene: TRBD2; abundance: -; v_gene: TRBV20-1; j_gene: TRBJ2-2; CDR3aa: CSAPRTSPNTGELFF; CDR3nt: TGCAGTGCTCCAAGGACTAGCCCGAACACCGGGGAGCTGTTTTTT
d_gene: -; abundance: -; v_gene: TRBV5-1; j_gene: TRBJ2-7; CDR3aa: CASSFARDTSYEQYF; CDR3nt: TGCGCCAGCAGCTTCGCCCGGGACACCTCCTACGAGCAGTACTTC
d_gene: -; abundance: many; v_gene: TRBV30; j_gene: TRBJ1-6; CDR3aa: CAWSHRENSPLHF; CDR3nt: TGTGCCTGGAGTCACAGGGAAAATTCACCCCTCCACTTT
d_gene: TRBD1; abundance: many; v_gene: TRBV27; j_gene: TRBJ2-3; CDR3aa: CASSSPGTGDNTQYF; CDR3nt: TGTGCCAGCAGTTCCCCCGGGACAGGGGATAATACGCAGTATTTT
d_gene: -; abundance: few; v_gene: TRBV19; j_gene: TRBJ2-2; CDR3aa: CASSMSWELFF; CDR3nt: TGTGCCAGTAGTATGAGCTGGGAGCTGTTTTTT
d_gene: -; abundance: many; v_gene: TRBV30; j_gene: TRBJ1-1; CDR3aa: CAWSHTGRTEAFF; CDR3nt: TGTGCCTGGAGTCATACAGGGAGGACTGAAGCTTTCTTT
d_gene: TRBD1; abundance: many; v_gene: TRBV27; j_gene: TRBJ1-1; CDR3aa: CASSSWDRSTEAFF; CDR3nt: TGTGCCAGCAGTTCCTGGGACAGATCCACTGAAGCTTTCTTT
d_gene: TRBD2; abundance: many; v_gene: TRBV28; j_gene: TRBJ2-7; CDR3aa: CASSSGGLAPYEQYF; CDR3nt: TGTGCCAGCAGCTCGGGGGGACTAGCGCCTTACGAGCAGTACTTC
d_gene: -; abundance: many; v_gene: TRBV6-5; j_gene: TRBJ1-3; CDR3aa: CASSYSMQGLSGNTIYF; CDR3nt: TGTGCCAGCAGTTACTCGATGCAGGGTTTGTCTGGAAACACCATATATTTT
d_gene: TRBD1; abundance: -; v_gene: TRBV5-4; j_gene: TRBJ1-2; CDR3aa: CASSLDRGDPGYTF; CDR3nt: TGTGCCAGCAGCCTCGACAGGGGAGACCCTGGCTACACCTTC
d_gene: -; abundance: few; v_gene: TRBV3-1; j_gene: TRBJ2-5; CDR3aa: CASSQRSPSQYF; CDR3nt: TGTGCCAGCAGCCAAAGGTCCCCGTCCCAGTACTTC
d_gene: -; abundance: -; v_gene: TRBV24-1; j_gene: TRBJ2-1; CDR3aa: CATSDLRGPHRNEQFF; CDR3nt: TGTGCCACCAGTGATTTAAGGGGCCCCCACCGCAATGAGCAGTTCTTC